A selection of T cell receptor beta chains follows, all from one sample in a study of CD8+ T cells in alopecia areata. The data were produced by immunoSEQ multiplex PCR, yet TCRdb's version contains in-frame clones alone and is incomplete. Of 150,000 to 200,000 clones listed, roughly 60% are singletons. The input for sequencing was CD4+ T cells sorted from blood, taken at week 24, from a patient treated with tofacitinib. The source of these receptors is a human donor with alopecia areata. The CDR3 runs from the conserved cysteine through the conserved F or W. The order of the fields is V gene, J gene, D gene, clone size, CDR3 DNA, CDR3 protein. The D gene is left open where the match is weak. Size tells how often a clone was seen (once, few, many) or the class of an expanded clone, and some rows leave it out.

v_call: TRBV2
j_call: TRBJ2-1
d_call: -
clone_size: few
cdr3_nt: TGTGCCAGCAGAACACTGGATGAGCAGTTCTTC
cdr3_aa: CASRTLDEQFF

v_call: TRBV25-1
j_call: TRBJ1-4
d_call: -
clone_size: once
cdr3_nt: TGTGCCAGCAGTGAAGTGGGGGGACGGTCCCCACTGTTTTTT
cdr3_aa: CASSEVGGRSPLFF

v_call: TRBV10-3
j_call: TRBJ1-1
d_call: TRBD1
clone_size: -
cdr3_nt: TGTGCCATCAGATATGACAGGGAGGGCACTGAAGCTTTCTTT
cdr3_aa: CAIRYDREGTEAFF

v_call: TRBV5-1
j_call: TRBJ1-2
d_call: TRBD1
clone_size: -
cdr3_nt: TGCGCCAGCAGTTCCCCGGGACAGGGGGGCTACACCTTC
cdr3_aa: CASSSPGQGGYTF

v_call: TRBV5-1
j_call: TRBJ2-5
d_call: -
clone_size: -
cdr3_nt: TGCGCCAGTGGACAAAGTGGAGAGACCCAGTACTTC
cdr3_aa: CASGQSGETQYF

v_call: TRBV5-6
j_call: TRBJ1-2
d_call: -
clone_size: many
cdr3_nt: TGTGCCAGCACCATAGGCCCACAGGGCTATGGCTACACCTTC
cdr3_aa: CASTIGPQGYGYTF

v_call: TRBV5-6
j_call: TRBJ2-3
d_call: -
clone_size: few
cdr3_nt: TGTGCCAGCGGCTTCGGAGGCACAGATACGCAGTATTTT
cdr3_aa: CASGFGGTDTQYF

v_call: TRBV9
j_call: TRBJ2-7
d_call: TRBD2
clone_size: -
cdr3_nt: TGTGCCAGCAGCGTCCTGACTAGCGGGGAGGGCGAGCAGTACTTC
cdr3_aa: CASSVLTSGEGEQYF

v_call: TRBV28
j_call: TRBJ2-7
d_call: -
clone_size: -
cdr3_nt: TGTGCCAGCAGGGGGACCGCTTCCCTAACTTACGAGCAGTACTTC
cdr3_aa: CASRGTASLTYEQYF

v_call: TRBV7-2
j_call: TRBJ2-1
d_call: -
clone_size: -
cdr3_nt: TGTGCCAGCAGCTTAGATTCGGCGGTATCCAATGAGCAGTTCTTC
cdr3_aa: CASSLDSAVSNEQFF